These 28 T cell receptor beta chains were sequenced from one sample in a study of metastatic and nonmetastatic thyroid tumors. TCRdb reprocessed the PCR reads via MiXCR. The sample comprises over 10,000 clones, 24% of which are singletons, and around three fifths rests with the top ten. Thyroid surgery was performed in patients who had received no treatment beforehand. Sequencing was carried out using blood. These receptors were obtained from a male donor with papillary thyroid cancer or a benign thyroid nodule (not recorded which). Some clones in this sample may be carry-over from other donors' samples.

In its sample, this clone was seen a few times. The chain combines TRBV12-3 or TRBV12-4 with TRBJ1-1; maybe TRBD1 (5 bases). This CDR3 spans 13 amino acids. The germline V and J ends were trimmed by 5 bases and 10 bases, with 17 bases remaining between them. CDR3 DNA: TGTGCCAGCAGTCGCACGGGACTCGGGACAGCTTTCTTT. Its translation: CASSRTGLGTAFF.

There are a few counts of this clone. The chain employs TRBV2 and TRBJ2-7, with 10 nucleotides matching TRBD2. This CDR3 is 14 amino acids long. The ends lost 3 bases at V and 2 bases at J; junction bases unmatched: 1. Germline CDR1 SNHLY, CDR2 FYNNEI. CDR3 protein: CASSEGLATYEQYF. CDR3 DNA: TGTGCCAGCAGTGAGGGACTAGCGACCTACGAGCAGTACTTC.

This clone came up a few times. The chain carries TRBV27 and TRBJ1-6; unclear D gene. This CDR3 is 14 amino acids long. V dropped 2 bases and J dropped 6 bases, with 8 bases sitting between them. The germline V gene encodes CDR1 MNHEY and CDR2 SMNVEV (reference sequence). The CDR3 loop reads CASSLGQINSPLHF. Written as DNA, the CDR3 is TGTGCCAGCAGTTTAGGGCAGATTAATTCACCCCTCCACTTT.

By sample fraction, this clone is medium-sized. This chain uses TRBV28 with TRBJ1-1; 7 nucleotides match TRBD1. CDR3 length: 15 amino acids. Looked up from germline, CDR1 is MDHEN and CDR2 is SYDVKM. V was pared by 8 bases and J by 5 bases, with 14 bases of the junction left unmatched. CDR3 nucleotide sequence: TGTGCCAGCCGGTGGATGGGGGACAGAAGGACTGAAGCTTTCTTT. It yields the protein CASRWMGDRRTEAFF.

This clone rates as medium-sized. This chain uses TRBV6-2 or TRBV6-3 with TRBJ2-3; TRBD2 aligns across 7 bases. V was clipped by 11 bases and J by 2 bases; unmatched bases: 13. This CDR3 contains 15 residues. Germline values: CDR1 MNHEY, CDR2 SVGEGT. CDR3 bases: TGTGCCTCCCTCGGGGCTACTAGCGCCACAGATACGCAGTATTTT. Translating gives CASLGATSATDTQYF.

This clone was counted only a few times. The rearrangement joins TRBV28 to TRBJ2-7, with 10 positions matching TRBD2. The CDR3 runs 16 residues. Germline-derived CDR1 and CDR2 are MDHEN and SYDVKM. Germline trimming cut 2 bases from V and 3 bases from J; bases unmatched to any gene: 7. The CDR3 spells CASSLELAGADYEQYF. In DNA, the CDR3 is TGTGCCAGCAGTTTAGAGCTAGCGGGAGCAGACTACGAGCAGTACTTC.

V is TRBV12-3 or TRBV12-4 and J is TRBJ1-2; possible D gene TRBD1, 6 bases. Trimming removed 3 bases from V and 6 bases from J, with 11 bases in between. The CDR3 contains 13 residues. CDR3 loop: CASSLGGGNGYTF. CDR3 sequence (DNA): TGTGCCAGCAGTTTGGGGGGGGGCAATGGCTACACCTTC.

Concerning this clone: One junction end disagrees with the germline gene, perhaps due to a read error. The rearrangement uses TRBV25-1 and TRBJ2-2; TRBD1 matches at 10 bases. Germline V CDR1 and CDR2: MGHDK, SYGVNS. The CDR3 has 15 amino acids. Here the CDR3 reads CASSERQGACGELLF. The CDR3 DNA reads as TGTGCCAGCAGTGAACGACAGGGGGCGTGCGGTGAGCTGTTATTT.

This clone showed up many times. This sequence joins TRBV20-1 and TRBJ1-1; no definite D call. Germline V gene sequence: CDR1 DFQATT, CDR2 SNEGSKA (reference sequence). V lost 3 bases, J lost 2 bases, and 10 bases lay in between. The CDR3 has 13 residues. The CDR3 DNA reads TGCAGTGCTAGTAAGGGAGGAAACACTGAAGCTTTCTTT. Translating gives CSASKGGNTEAFF.

This clone was seen ten or more times. The chain is built from TRBV30 and TRBJ2-6; 8 nucleotides line up with TRBD1. Germline assignment: CDR1 GTSNPN and CDR2 SVGIG (reference sequence). This CDR3 has 15 residues. With V trimmed by 2 bases and J by 0 bases, 0 bases remained unmatched. In DNA, the CDR3 is TGTGCCTGGAGTACAGGGGGCTCTGGGGCCAACGTCCTGACTTTC. Its translation: CAWSTGGSGANVLTF.

The chain uses TRBV5-6 and TRBJ1-2; 7 bases align to TRBD1. The trim removed 4 bases at V and 2 bases at J, leaving 5 bases unmatched. Germline loops: CDR1 SGHDT, CDR2 YYEEEE. The length of the CDR3 is 14 residues. The chain's CDR3 is CASSTGQDNYGYTF. CDR3 sequence (DNA): TGTGCCAGCAGCACTGGACAGGACAACTATGGCTACACCTTC.

V and J are TRBV14 and TRBJ2-6; D is uncertain. The length of the CDR3 is 17 residues. In germline, CDR1 is SGHDN, CDR2 FVKESK. The ends were cut back, 0 bases at V and 0 bases at J, with 9 bases in the middle. DNA for the CDR3: TGTGCCAGCAGCCAAGATCTAAGTGGCTCTGGGGCCAACGTCCTGACTTTC. Protein: CASSQDLSGSGANVLTF.

This clone was detected many times. Since the CDR3 does not end with the conserved phenylalanine or tryptophan, this likely comes from a read error. No DNA is shown, since the ends of the CDR3 on it are uncertain; the CDR3 is the one TCRdb lists. This chain links TRBV28 with TRBJ1-5. The CDR3 length equals 13 residues, ends included. Germline values: CDR1 MDHEN, CDR2 SYDVKM. The CDR3 region is CATSLRSNQPQQC.

This clone was detected only once. Its ends do not fully match the called genes, so a read error is possible. V gene TRBV10-1 combines with J gene TRBJ1-1; D remains unclear. This CDR3 has 11 residues. Per the germline V gene, CDR1 is WNHNN and CDR2 is SYGVQD (reference sequence). CDR3 DNA: TGCGCGCCTGGGGTGAGCACTGCAGCTTTCTTT. It codes for CAPGVSTAAFF.

The table lists this clone with many counts. This chain joins TRBV27 and TRBJ2-3, with D maybe TRBD2 (6 bases). The CDR3 is 16 amino acids. Trimming removed 5 bases at V and 0 bases at J, with 15 bases between. Germline values: CDR1 MNHEY, CDR2 SMNVEV (reference sequence). The CDR3 DNA follows: TGTGCCAGCAGTCCCGCACGCGGGAAGAGCACAGATACGCAGTATTTT. Translated: CASSPARGKSTDTQYF.

Only a few counts were recorded for this clone. V is TRBV28 and J is TRBJ1-5; 8 positions match TRBD1. Germline V gives CDR1 MDHEN, CDR2 SYDVKM. There are 14 residues in the CDR3. V lost 6 bases, J lost 8 bases, and 9 bases stayed unmatched. The CDR3 sequence: CASRDSGGWEPQHF. The CDR3 region has the DNA TGTGCCAGCAGAGACTCAGGGGGCTGGGAGCCCCAGCATTTT.

This rearrangement joins TRBV6-2 or TRBV6-3 to TRBJ2-2; tentative D call: TRBD2 (5 bases). The CDR3 runs 18 residues. With 2 bases removed from V and 2 bases from J, the gap between germline ends came to 18 bases. Per germline, CDR1 MNHEY and CDR2 SVGEGT. The CDR3 DNA reads as TGTGCCAGCAGTTACACCCATAGGGTGGGAGCCAACACCGGGGAGCTGTTTTTT. Protein sequence: CASSYTHRVGANTGELFF.

The table lists this clone with a few counts. The V call is TRBV7-2, the J call TRBJ2-3; D remains unclear. CDR3 length: 13 amino acids. From germline, CDR1 is SGHTA and CDR2 FQGNSA. V was pared by 5 bases and J by 2 bases, with 8 bases between. The CDR3 here is CASSDSATDTQYF. CDR3 coding DNA: TGTGCCAGCAGCGATTCTGCCACAGATACGCAGTATTTT.

This chain links TRBV12-3 or TRBV12-4 with TRBJ2-6, with D possibly called TRBD1 or TRBD2 (6 bases each). The CDR3 spans 16 residues. V lost 8 bases, J lost 2 bases, and 16 bases lay in between. This chain's CDR3 is CASGRGRSAGANVLTF. The CDR3 DNA follows: TGTGCCAGCGGAAGGGGGAGGTCGGCTGGGGCCAACGTCCTGACTTTC.

This clone appeared a few times. The chain carries TRBV10-3 and TRBJ2-7; unclear D gene. This CDR3 has 13 residues. Trimming stripped 4 bases from V and 0 bases from J, with 7 bases between. Germline values: CDR1 ENHRY, CDR2 SYGVKD. DNA of the CDR3: TGTGCCATCAGTGGGCGGATCTCCTACGAGCAGTACTTC. Encoded protein: CAISGRISYEQYF.

This chain connects TRBV20-1 to TRBJ2-1; no firm D call. CDR1 and CDR2 from the germline V gene are DFQATT and SNEGSKA (reference sequence). The V end lost 1 base, the J end lost 6 bases, and 7 bases lay between the germline ends. The CDR3 covers 12 residues. The CDR3: CSARVSPNEQFF. CDR3 nucleotide sequence: TGCAGTGCTAGAGTTAGTCCCAATGAGCAGTTCTTC.

This chain links TRBV18 with TRBJ2-7; 9 bases fit TRBD1. This CDR3 region has 14 residues. V trimming: 1 base; J trimming: 3 bases; junction bases outside the gene matches: 1. Germline CDR1 reads KGHSH; CDR2 reads LQKENI. CDR3 DNA sequence: TGTGCCAGCTCACCACGACAGGGGGTCTACGAGCAGTACTTC. Translating gives CASSPRQGVYEQYF.

This clone occurred a few times. The rearrangement links TRBV6-2 or TRBV6-3 to TRBJ2-7; TRBD1 matches at 7 bases. Germline V CDR1 and CDR2: MNHEY, SVGEGT. V lost 5 bases to trimming and J lost 2 bases; unmatched junction nucleotides: 9. The CDR3 is 15 amino acids. The CDR3 bases are TGTGCCAGCAGTAATACTATGACAGGGCCCTACGAGCAGTACTTC. The encoded protein is CASSNTMTGPYEQYF.

This clone was recorded many times. A much larger clone lies one base from this, so it may be a read error. The chain recombines TRBV7-6 with TRBJ1-1, with TRBD1 as a possible D gene (5 bases). Trimming took off 6 bases at V and 4 bases at J, with 18 bases between the two ends. Germline lookup yields CDR1 SGHVS and CDR2 FNYEAQ. This CDR3 spans 15 amino acids. CDR3 sequence reads: CASRAGTSESTEAFF. The CDR3, as DNA: TGTGCCAGCAGAGCCGGGACCTCGGAGAGCACTGAAGCTTTCTTT.

The J gene is TRBJ1-2, the V gene TRBV5-4; D is unresolved. Trimming left V 5 bases short and J 6 bases short, with 17 bases between. Germline assignment: CDR1 SGHNT and CDR2 YYREEE (reference sequence). The length of the CDR3 is 14 residues. CDR3: CASSLPARSDGYTF. CDR3 in DNA: TGTGCCAGCAGTCTCCCCGCCAGGTCGGATGGCTACACCTTC.

CDR3 residues: CASSLALGSNTEAFF. CDR3 bases: TGTGCCAGCAGCTTAGCGCTGGGCTCCAACACTGAAGCTTTCTTT. The rearrangement links TRBV7-2 to TRBJ1-1, with D hard to call. Trimming stripped 0 bases from V and 2 bases from J, with 10 bases between. The CDR3 length is 15 residues. CDR1 SGHTA and CDR2 FQGNSA come from the germline V gene.

This clone was seen a handful of times. The rearrangement joins TRBV28 to TRBJ2-3; D uncertain. The CDR3 covers 12 residues. V dropped 2 bases and J dropped 4 bases, with 4 bases sitting between them. Looked up from germline, CDR1 is MDHEN and CDR2 is SYDVKM. The chain's CDR3 is CASSLTPDTQYF. The CDR3, as DNA: TGTGCCAGCAGTTTAACCCCAGATACGCAGTATTTT.

This clone was detected only a few times. Other DNA sequences in this sample translate to the same CDR3. V and J are TRBV6-1 and TRBJ1-6, with 7 bases matching TRBD1. Germline lookup yields CDR1 MNHNS and CDR2 SASEGT. V trimming: 5 bases; J trimming: 13 bases; junction bases outside the gene matches: 14. The length of the CDR3 is 15 residues. The CDR3 spells CASSTTRDSPSPLHF. DNA of the CDR3: TGTGCCAGCAGTACCACCCGGGACAGCCCATCTCCCCTCCACTTT.